The TCR beta chain described here comes from a study of vaccination effects on CD4 cells after COVID-19. Study details: Participants each got two BNT162b2 or mRNA-1273 vaccine doses. General study findings and limits: In the late period after vaccination, infection- and vaccine-induced clones contracted markedly.

Some clones are missing from TCRdb's copy, which holds only in-frame ones; the method was immunoSEQ multiplex PCR. The table has tens of thousands of clones, roughly 70% seen once; the top ten hold roughly 3.3%. In the ViraFEST assay, antigen-specific CD4+ clonotypes were identified by expansion after peptide-pool stimulation. Isolating CD4+ T cells followed approximately 9 days of culture. Nucleocapsid antibodies were negative in the vaccine recipients, who had never had SARS-CoV-2 infection. In this sample, this clone turned up a few times. The target antigen is unknown. The source is a human donor who received a COVID-19 vaccine. Here the sequenced sample was CD4+ T cells from PBMCs cultured with SARS-CoV-2 spike peptides, taken before COVID-19 vaccination.

The CDR3 region has the DNA TGTGCCAGCAGTTTGGAGCCGCCCGGGGCAACTAATGAAAAACTGTTTTTT. Protein: CASSLEPPGATNEKLFF. The chain carries TRBV27 and TRBJ1-4; D is undetermined. CDR3 length equals 17 residues. Trimming cost V 3 bases and J 0 bases, with 14 bases left between them. Germline CDR1 and CDR2: MNHEY and SMNVEV (reference sequence).